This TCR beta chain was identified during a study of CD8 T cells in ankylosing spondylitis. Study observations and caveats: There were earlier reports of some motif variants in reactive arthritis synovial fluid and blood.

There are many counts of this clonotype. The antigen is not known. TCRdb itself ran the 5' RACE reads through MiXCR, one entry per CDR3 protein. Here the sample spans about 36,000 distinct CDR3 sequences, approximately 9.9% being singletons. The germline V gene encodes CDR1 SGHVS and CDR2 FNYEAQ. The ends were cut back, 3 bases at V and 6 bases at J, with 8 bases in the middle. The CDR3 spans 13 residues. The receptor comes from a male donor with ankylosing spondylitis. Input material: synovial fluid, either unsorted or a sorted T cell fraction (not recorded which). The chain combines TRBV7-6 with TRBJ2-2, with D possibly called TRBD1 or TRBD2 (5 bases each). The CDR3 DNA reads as TGTGCCAGCAGCTTCGGGGCAGCCGGGGAGCTGTTTTTT. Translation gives CASSFGAAGELFF.